These 11 T cell receptor beta chains were all obtained from the same sample, sequenced in a study of T-cell reconstitution after alpha-beta-depleted transplantation in children. Molecular barcoding with unique molecular identifiers was used for the TCRbeta library. Via MiXCR, TCRdb re-called the PCR reads, giving one row per CDR3 protein. The sample contains over 550,000 distinct CDR3 sequences, 10% of which appear only once. The starting material was PBMCs from the stem cell graft donor, obtained from the stem cell graft. These receptors all stem from a human donor who donated a stem cell graft to a child with acute myeloid leukemia.

In this sample, this clonotype turned up a few times. This chain connects TRBV20-1 to TRBJ1-1; D call uncertain. Germline V gives CDR1 DFQATT, CDR2 SNEGSKA (reference sequence). The germline V and J ends were trimmed by 6 bases and 10 bases, with 15 bases remaining between them. This CDR3 has 11 residues. The CDR3 DNA is TGCAGTGCCCCCTCTGATCAGGTAGCTTTCTTT. Encoded protein: CSAPSDQVAFF.

V gene TRBV7-2 combines with J gene TRBJ2-1; 11 positions agree with TRBD2. The length of the CDR3 is 19 residues. V trimming: 0 bases; J trimming: 4 bases; junction bases outside the gene matches: 11. CDR1 and CDR2 from the germline V gene are SGHTA and FQGNSA. The CDR3 region is CTSSLAWPGTSGPYNEQFF. For the CDR3, the DNA is TGTACCAGCAGCTTAGCGTGGCCAGGGACTAGCGGTCCATACAATGAGCAGTTCTTC.

J is TRBJ2-2 and V is TRBV3-1, with 7 bases matching TRBD2. The CDR3 sequence is 18 residues long. The junction had 11 bases not matched to a gene; V was cut back by 4 bases and J by 0 bases. Germline loops: CDR1 LGHDT, CDR2 YNNKEL (reference sequence). CDR3 DNA sequence: TGTGCCAGCAGCCTCCTCGGGGGGAGGACGACGAACACCGGGGAGCTGTTTTTT. This encodes CASSLLGGRTTNTGELFF. The whole variable domain, filled in from reference TRBV3-1 and TRBJ2-2, reads DTAVSQTPKYLVTQMGNDKSIKCEQNLGHDTMYWYKQDSKKFLKIMFSYNNKELIINETVPNRFSPKSPDKAHLNLHINSLELGDSAVYFCASSLLGGRTTNTGELFFGEGSRLTVL.

This chain links TRBV9 with TRBJ1-2; 10 positions agree with TRBD1. CDR1 is SGDLS, CDR2 YYNGEE, per germline. The CDR3 contains 15 residues. V trimming: 3 bases; J trimming: 12 bases; junction bases outside the gene matches: 14. CDR3 nucleotides: TGTGCCAGCAGCGCCCAACCGGGACAGGGGCCCGTTGACACCTTC. Translating it yields CASSAQPGQGPVDTF.

This clonotype appeared a few times. The chain joins TRBV4-2 to TRBJ2-1; no reliable D call. Germline V gene sequence: CDR1 LGHNA, CDR2 YNFKEQ. The CDR3 covers 13 residues. The V end was cut by 4 bases, the J end by 5 bases, with 9 bases between. CDR3 nucleotides: TGTGCCAGCAGCCCTCCTACTAACAATGAGCAGTTCTTC. It codes for CASSPPTNNEQFF.

In the case of this clonotype: This may be a read error, as it is one base from a much larger clone. Since the CDR3 does not end with the conserved phenylalanine or tryptophan, this likely comes from a read error. The limits of the CDR3 on the DNA are not certain, so only TCRdb's listed CDR3 is given. The chain uses TRBV21-1 and TRBJ2-2; the table names TRBD2, a call not compared with the DNA. TRBV21-1 is a pseudogene segment. The CDR3 is 17 amino acids long, termini counted. CDR3 loop: CASSKERREGRYGELFL.

This chain joins TRBV20-1 and TRBJ2-7; TRBD2 matches at 9 bases. V lost 1 base and J lost 7; bases outside the gene matches: 14. The CDR3 is made up of 16 amino acids. Germline values: CDR1 DFQATT, CDR2 SNEGSKA (reference sequence). CDR3 protein: CSARAPAWAGGNEQYF. The CDR3 nucleotides are TGCAGTGCTAGAGCTCCGGCCTGGGCGGGAGGGAATGAGCAGTACTTC.

The table lists this clonotype with many counts. The CDR3 loop is CASSKPRELGVGEQYF. CDR3 sequence (DNA): TGTGCCAGCAGTAAACCACGGGAGCTGGGTGTCGGCGAGCAGTACTTC. The chain carries TRBV6-2 or TRBV6-3 and TRBJ2-7; a weak D match, TRBD2 (6 bases). The CDR3 runs 16 residues. From germline, CDR1 is MNHEY and CDR2 SVGEGT. V lost 5 bases and J 6 bases, leaving 23 bases between the germline ends.

At least ten counts were recorded for this clonotype. This chain uses TRBV20-1 with TRBJ2-1; a weak D match, TRBD2 (6 bases). The V end was cut by 5 bases, the J end by 2 bases, with 10 bases between. The CDR3 sequence is 13 residues long. Germline V gene lookup returns CDR1 DFQATT and CDR2 SNEGSKA (reference sequence). CDR3 region: CSAGGGAYNEQFF. The CDR3 DNA reads TGCAGTGCTGGGGGAGGCGCCTACAATGAGCAGTTCTTC.

This clonotype was seen more than once but under ten times. The J gene is TRBJ1-2, the V gene TRBV18; 7 positions match TRBD1. The CDR3 sequence is 14 residues long. V trimming: 6 bases; J trimming: 7 bases; junction bases outside the gene matches: 11. The V gene's germline CDR1 is KGHSH and CDR2 LQKENI. The CDR3 nucleotides are TGTGCCAGCTCGCCTGGGATGACAGGGAGTGGCTACACCTTC. Its translation: CASSPGMTGSGYTF.

This clonotype appeared once. Being one base from a much bigger clone, this may be a read error. V and J are TRBV30 and TRBJ1-1; D remains ambiguous. Trimming cost V 0 bases and J 3 bases, with 5 bases left between them. Germline CDR1 reads GTSNPN; CDR2 reads SVGIG (reference sequence). The CDR3 is 12 residues long. The CDR3 spells CAWSVTDTEAFF. CDR3 nucleotide sequence: TGTGCCTGGAGTGTAACCGACACTGAAGCTTTCTTT.